A selection of T cell receptor beta chains follows, all from one sample in a study of STAT3 mutations in large granular lymphocyte leukemia. The data were produced by immunoSEQ multiplex PCR, yet TCRdb's version contains in-frame clones alone and is incomplete. Of some 10,000 clones in the sample, 54% were seen once. Specimen: peripheral blood mononuclear cells. The receptors were sampled from a boy younger than 18 with T-cell large granular lymphocyte leukemia. Some clones in this sample may be carry-over from other donors' samples. Each CDR3 is given with its conserved first and last residue. A D gene is named only where the DNA matches it firmly. For some rows the clone size is stated as once, few or many, or as a class when expanded; others skip it.

few	.	TRBV18	TRBJ2-3	CASSPQRVRTDTQYF	TGTGCCAGCTCACCACAGCGGGTAAGGACAGATACGCAGTATTTT
.	TRBD1	TRBV5-1	TRBJ1-4	CASSQGQGNGKLFF	TGCGCCAGCAGCCAGGGACAGGGGAACGGAAAACTGTTTTTT
few	.	TRBV10-3	TRBJ1-5	CAISGRGNQPQHF	TGTGCCATCAGTGGTCGTGGGAATCAGCCCCAGCATTTT
few	TRBD2	TRBV5-1	TRBJ2-1	CATQDLAGAEQFF	TGCGCCACCCAGGACCTAGCGGGAGCTGAGCAGTTCTTC
.	TRBD1	TRBV6-4	TRBJ2-7	CASEGQTYEQYF	TGTGCCAGCGAGGGACAGACCTACGAGCAGTACTTC
.	.	TRBV30	TRBJ1-4	CAWSVAEKLFF	TGTGCCTGGAGTGTTGCGGAAAAACTGTTTTTT
.	.	TRBV5-1	TRBJ1-4	CASSFGGPSEKLFF	TGCGCCAGCAGCTTTGGGGGGCCGAGTGAAAAACTGTTTTTT
.	.	TRBV6-5	TRBJ2-6	CASRSGRSGANVLTF	TGTGCCAGCAGATCCGGACGCTCTGGGGCCAACGTCCTGACTTTC
.	.	TRBV30	TRBJ2-7	CAWSLSYEQYF	TGTGCCTGGAGTCTGAGCTACGAGCAGTACTTC
.	.	TRBV12-5	TRBJ1-2	CASGQLPRTDYGYTF	TGTGCTAGTGGCCAACTCCCCCGGACAGACTATGGCTACACCTTC
.	.	TRBV7-8	TRBJ1-3	CASSLRENLSGNTIYF	TGTGCCAGCAGCTTAAGAGAAAATCTCTCTGGAAACACCATATATTTT
few	.	TRBV29-1	TRBJ2-3	CSGEQDTQYF	TGCAGCGGAGAACAGGATACGCAGTATTTT
.	TRBD2	TRBV30	TRBJ2-7	CAWQSPLAGAYEQYF	TGTGCCTGGCAATCTCCACTAGCGGGGGCCTACGAGCAGTACTTC
.	TRBD1	TRBV29-1	TRBJ1-1	CSVDGDRVSEAFF	TGCAGCGTTGATGGGGACAGGGTGTCTGAAGCTTTCTTT
.	TRBD1	TRBV18	TRBJ1-5	CASSKAAQGGSNNQPQHF	TGTGCCAGCTCAAAGGCTGCGCAGGGGGGTTCAAATAATCAGCCCCAGCATTTT
once	.	TRBV10-3	TRBJ2-7	CAISESFFRGYEQYF	TGTGCCATCAGTGAGTCGTTTTTTAGGGGTTACGAGCAGTACTTC
.	.	TRBV7-9	TRBJ2-5	CASSNPPQGIGETQYF	TGTGCCAGCAGTAATCCTCCCCAGGGAATCGGGGAGACCCAGTACTTC
few	.	TRBV2	TRBJ1-6	CASSYSSYNSPLHF	TGTGCCAGCAGTTACAGCTCCTATAATTCACCCCTCCACTTT
.	.	TRBV30	TRBJ1-5	CAWSVGSSSNQPQHF	TGTGCCTGGAGTGTAGGGTCTTCTAGCAATCAGCCCCAGCATTTT
.	.	TRBV5-6	TRBJ2-7	CASSHEGSEQYF	TGTGCCAGCAGCCATGAGGGATCTGAGCAGTACTTC
.	TRBD1	TRBV7-9	TRBJ2-7	CASSWGQGDYEQYF	TGTGCCAGCAGCTGGGGACAGGGGGACTACGAGCAGTACTTC
.	.	TRBV7-9	TRBJ2-7	CASSLEYFYEQYF	TGTGCCAGCAGCTTAGAATATTTCTACGAGCAGTACTTC
.	.	TRBV5-1	TRBJ1-3	CASRLGAGSGNTIYF	TGCGCCAGCAGGTTGGGTGCGGGTTCTGGAAACACCATATATTTT
.	.	TRBV7-9	TRBJ2-6	CASRAQGSGANVLTF	TGTGCCAGCAGGGCACAGGGCTCTGGGGCCAACGTCCTGACTTTC
.	TRBD1	TRBV5-6	TRBJ2-2	CASSYPGQTNTGELFF	TGTGCCAGCAGTTATCCGGGACAGACTAACACCGGGGAGCTGTTTTTT
.	.	TRBV6-5	TRBJ2-3	CASSLQGPDTQYF	TGTGCCAGCAGTTTGCAGGGACCAGATACGCAGTATTTT
.	.	TRBV30	TRBJ1-2	CAWKRGERGYTF	TGTGCCTGGAAAAGAGGGGAGCGTGGCTACACCTTC
.	.	TRBV19	TRBJ1-5	CASSMSEGRVSNQPQHF	TGTGCCAGTAGTATGAGCGAGGGGCGGGTCAGCAATCAGCCCCAGCATTTT
.	TRBD2	TRBV30	TRBJ2-4	CAWSVRGGNIQYF	TGTGCCTGGAGTGTACGCGGGGGAAACATTCAGTACTTC
.	.	TRBV29-1	TRBJ1-2	CSVEDSRDYGYTF	TGCAGCGTTGAAGATAGCAGAGACTATGGCTACACCTTC
.	TRBD2	TRBV30	TRBJ2-3	CAWRLAGATDTQYF	TGTGCCTGGCGACTAGCGGGGGCTACAGATACGCAGTATTTT
.	.	TRBV18	TRBJ2-5	CASSSRRWDQKYF	TGTGCCAGCTCATCGAGAAGATGGGACCAAAAGTACTTC
few	.	TRBV6-5	TRBJ1-1	CASSYWVNTEAFF	TGTGCCAGCAGTTACTGGGTGAACACTGAAGCTTTCTTT
.	.	TRBV5-6	TRBJ1-5	CASSLYWVGVDQPQHF	TGTGCCAGCAGCTTGTACTGGGTGGGGGTCGATCAGCCCCAGCATTTT
few	.	TRBV5-1	TRBJ2-3	CASRASLVGADTQYF	TGCGCCAGCAGGGCCTCGCTAGTGGGCGCAGATACGCAGTATTTT
.	TRBD2	TRBV5-1	TRBJ2-7	CASSLVPSGSIDEQYF	TGCGCCAGCAGCTTGGTTCCTAGCGGGAGTATCGACGAGCAGTACTTC
few	TRBD1	TRBV30	TRBJ2-7	CAWSDRDRGEQYF	TGTGCCTGGAGTGACCGGGACAGGGGCGAGCAGTACTTC
.	.	TRBV28	TRBJ2-7	CASSSQGWAAQDF	TGTGCCAGCAGTTCCCAGGGGTGGGCAGCACAAGACTTC
.	.	TRBV6-6	TRBJ1-4	CASRLPAEKLFF	TGTGCCAGCAGGCTTCCGGCTGAAAAACTGTTTTTT
.	.	TRBV30	TRBJ2-6	CAWSAIQRGANVLTF	TGTGCCTGGAGTGCCATACAGCGGGGGGCCAACGTCCTGACTTTC
.	.	TRBV6-5	TRBJ2-7	CASSYHPEDYEQYF	TGTGCCAGCAGTTACCATCCAGAAGACTACGAGCAGTACTTC
.	.	TRBV5-6	TRBJ2-1	CASSLATGSVDEQFF	TGTGCCAGCAGCTTGGCCACAGGGTCTGTGGATGAGCAGTTCTTC